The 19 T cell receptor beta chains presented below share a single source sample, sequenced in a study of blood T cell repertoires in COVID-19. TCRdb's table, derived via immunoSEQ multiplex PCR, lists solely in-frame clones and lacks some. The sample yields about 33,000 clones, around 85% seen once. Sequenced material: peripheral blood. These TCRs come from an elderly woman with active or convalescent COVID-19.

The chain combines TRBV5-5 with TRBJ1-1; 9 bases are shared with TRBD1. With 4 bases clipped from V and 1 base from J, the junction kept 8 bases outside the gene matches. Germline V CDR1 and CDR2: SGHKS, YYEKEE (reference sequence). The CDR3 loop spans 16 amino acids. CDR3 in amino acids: CASSQVTGGSNTEAFF. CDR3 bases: TGTGCCAGCAGCCAGGTGACAGGGGGATCGAACACTGAAGCTTTCTTT.

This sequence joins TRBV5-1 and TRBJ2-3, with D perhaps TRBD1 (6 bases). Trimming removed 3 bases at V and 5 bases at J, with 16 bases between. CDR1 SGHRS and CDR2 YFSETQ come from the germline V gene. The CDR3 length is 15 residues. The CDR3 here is CASSWGRIKGDTQYF. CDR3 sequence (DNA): TGCGCCAGCAGCTGGGGGCGGATTAAGGGAGATACGCAGTATTTT. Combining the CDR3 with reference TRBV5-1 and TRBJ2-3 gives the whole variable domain KAGVTQTPRYLIKTRGQQVTLSCSPISGHRSVSWYQQTPGQGLQFLFEYFSETQRNKGNFPGRFSGRQFSNSRSEMNVSTLELGDSALYLCASSWGRIKGDTQYFGPGTRLTVL.

CDR3 loop: CASSLVSTSSYNEQFF. CDR3 bases: TGTGCCAGCAGCTTAGTCTCCACAAGCTCCTACAATGAGCAGTTCTTC. V gene TRBV7-6 combines with J gene TRBJ2-1; no clear D. CDR1 and CDR2 (germline): SGHVS, FNYEAQ. The CDR3 length is 16 residues. Deletions cut 1 base from V and 0 bases from J, with 10 bases between.

The CDR3 reads CASSQDSASDKFF. CDR3 in DNA: TGTGCCAGCAGCCAAGATTCGGCTAGCGACAAGTTCTTC. The chain recombines TRBV4-2 with TRBJ2-1, with D possibly TRBD2 on 6 matching bases. CDR3 length: 13 amino acids. Germline CDR1 reads LGHNA; CDR2 reads YNFKEQ. Trimming removed 0 bases from V and 14 bases from J, with 14 bases in between.

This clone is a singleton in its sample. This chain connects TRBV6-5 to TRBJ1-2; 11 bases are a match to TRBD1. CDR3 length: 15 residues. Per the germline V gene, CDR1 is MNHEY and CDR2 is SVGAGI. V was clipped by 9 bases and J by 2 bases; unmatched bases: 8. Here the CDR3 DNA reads TGTGCCAGTACCCCTAGGGACAGGGGGAACTATGGCTACACCTTC. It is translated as CASTPRDRGNYGYTF.

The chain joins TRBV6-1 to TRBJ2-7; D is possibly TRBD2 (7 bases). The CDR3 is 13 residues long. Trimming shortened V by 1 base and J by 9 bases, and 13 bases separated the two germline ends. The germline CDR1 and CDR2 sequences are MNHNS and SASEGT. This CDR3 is CASSEGGGQRQYF. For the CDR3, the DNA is TGTGCCAGCAGTGAAGGGGGGGGCCAGCGGCAGTACTTC.

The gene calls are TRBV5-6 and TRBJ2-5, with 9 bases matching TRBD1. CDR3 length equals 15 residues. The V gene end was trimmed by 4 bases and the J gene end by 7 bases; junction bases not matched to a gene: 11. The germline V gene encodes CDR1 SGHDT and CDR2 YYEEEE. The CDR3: CASSRDRVSGGTQYF. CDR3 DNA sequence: TGTGCCAGCAGCCGGGACAGGGTATCTGGTGGGACCCAGTACTTC.

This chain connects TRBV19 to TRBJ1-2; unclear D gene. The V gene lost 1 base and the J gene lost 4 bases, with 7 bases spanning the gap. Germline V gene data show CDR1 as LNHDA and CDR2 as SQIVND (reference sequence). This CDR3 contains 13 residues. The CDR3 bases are TGTGCCAGTAGTATAGCAAGAGTCTATGGCTACACCTTC. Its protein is CASSIARVYGYTF.

CDR3 amino acids: CASSSTSGDTEAFF. CDR3 bases: TGTGCCAGCAGTTCGACAAGCGGGGACACTGAAGCTTTCTTT. The chain uses TRBV27 and TRBJ1-1; D unresolved. Germline assignment: CDR1 MNHEY and CDR2 SMNVEV (reference sequence). The CDR3 extends over 14 amino acids. V lost 4 bases and J 3 bases, leaving 12 bases between the germline ends.

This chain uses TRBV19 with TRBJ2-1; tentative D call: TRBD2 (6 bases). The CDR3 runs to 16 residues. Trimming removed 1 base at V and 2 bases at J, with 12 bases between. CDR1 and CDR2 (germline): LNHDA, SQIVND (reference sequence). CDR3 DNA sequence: TGTGCCAGTAGTATAGGTGGGCCTAGCGCCTACAATGAGCAGTTCTTC. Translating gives CASSIGGPSAYNEQFF.

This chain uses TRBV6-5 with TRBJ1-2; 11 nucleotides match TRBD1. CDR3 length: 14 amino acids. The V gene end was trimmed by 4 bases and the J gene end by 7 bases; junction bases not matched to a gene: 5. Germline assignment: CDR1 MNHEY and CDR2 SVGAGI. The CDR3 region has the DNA TGTGCCAGCAGTTCACCCGGGACAGGGGGTGGCTACACCTTC. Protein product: CASSSPGTGGGYTF.

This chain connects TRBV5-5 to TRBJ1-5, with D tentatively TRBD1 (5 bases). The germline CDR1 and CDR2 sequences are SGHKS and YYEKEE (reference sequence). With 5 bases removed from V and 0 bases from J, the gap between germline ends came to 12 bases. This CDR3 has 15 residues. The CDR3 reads CASRNVDTSNQPQHF. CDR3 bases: TGTGCCAGCAGGAACGTGGACACTAGCAATCAGCCCCAGCATTTT.

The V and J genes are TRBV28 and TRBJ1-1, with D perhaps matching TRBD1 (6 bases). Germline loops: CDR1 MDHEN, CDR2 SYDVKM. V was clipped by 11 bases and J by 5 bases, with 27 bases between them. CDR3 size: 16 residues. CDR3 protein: CASKGQQGVMGTEAFF. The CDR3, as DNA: TGTGCCTCAAAAGGCCAACAGGGTGTTATGGGAACTGAAGCTTTCTTT. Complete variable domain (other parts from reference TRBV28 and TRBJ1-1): DVKVTQSSRYLVKRTGEKVFLECVQDMDHENMFWYRQDPGLGLRLIYFSYDVKMKEKGDIPEGYSVSREKKERFSLILESASTNQTSMYLCASKGQQGVMGTEAFFGQGTRLTVV.

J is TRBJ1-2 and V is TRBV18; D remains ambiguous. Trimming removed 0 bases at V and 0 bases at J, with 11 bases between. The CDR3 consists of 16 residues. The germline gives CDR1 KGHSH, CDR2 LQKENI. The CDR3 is CASSPPDRRANYGYTF. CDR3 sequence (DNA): TGTGCCAGCTCACCACCAGACCGGCGGGCTAACTATGGCTACACCTTC.

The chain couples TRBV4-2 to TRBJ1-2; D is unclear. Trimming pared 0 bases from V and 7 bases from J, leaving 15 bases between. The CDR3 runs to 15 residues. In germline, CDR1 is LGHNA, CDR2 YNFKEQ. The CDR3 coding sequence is TGTGCCAGCAGCCAAGAGGTGTGGAACCCGGGTGGCTACACCTTC. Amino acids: CASSQEVWNPGGYTF.

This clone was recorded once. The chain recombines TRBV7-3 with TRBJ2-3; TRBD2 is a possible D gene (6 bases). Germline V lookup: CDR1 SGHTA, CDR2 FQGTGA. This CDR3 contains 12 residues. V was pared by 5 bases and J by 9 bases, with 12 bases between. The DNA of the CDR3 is TGTGCCAGCAGCCGGGGCGGGGAAACGCAGTATTTT. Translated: CASSRGGETQYF.

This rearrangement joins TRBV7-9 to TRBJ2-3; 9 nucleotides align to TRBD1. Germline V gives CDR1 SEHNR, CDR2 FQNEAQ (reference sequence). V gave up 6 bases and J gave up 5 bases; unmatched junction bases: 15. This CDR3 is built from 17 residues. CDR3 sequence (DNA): TGTGCCAGCAGTTCTCGCCCCCCGGGACAGGGCGAAGATACGCAGTATTTT. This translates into CASSSRPPGQGEDTQYF.

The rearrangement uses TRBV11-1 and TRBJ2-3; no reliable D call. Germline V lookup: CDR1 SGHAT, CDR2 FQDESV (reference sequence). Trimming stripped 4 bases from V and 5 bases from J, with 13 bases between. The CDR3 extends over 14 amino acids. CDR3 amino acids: CASSSRPGLDTQYF. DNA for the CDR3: TGTGCCAGCAGCTCAAGACCAGGTCTAGATACGCAGTATTTT.

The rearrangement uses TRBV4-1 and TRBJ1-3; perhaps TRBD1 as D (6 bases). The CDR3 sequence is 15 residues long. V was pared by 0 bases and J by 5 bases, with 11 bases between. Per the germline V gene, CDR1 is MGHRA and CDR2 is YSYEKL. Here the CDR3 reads CASSQDRDIRNTIYF. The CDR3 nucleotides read TGCGCCAGCAGCCAAGACAGGGACATCCGAAACACCATATATTTT.